Presented here are 29 T cell receptor beta chains from one specimen sequenced in a study of cytomegalovirus exposure and HLA in healthy donors. Amplification used 60 Vbeta primers and 13 Jbeta primers. Clones were sequenced by immunoSEQ multiplex PCR, and TCRdb holds only the in-frame ones, with some missing. Of a few hundred thousand clones listed, about four fifths were seen once; the top ten hold 2.9%. Input material: PBMCs. The receptor set was obtained from a young man in good health and CMV-seronegative.

The V and J genes are TRBV5-1 and TRBJ2-5; 9 bases are shared with TRBD1. Germline CDR1 is SGHRS and CDR2 is YFSETQ. There are 14 residues in the CDR3. J was trimmed by 5 bases and V by 3 bases; bases with no gene match: 5. The CDR3 sequence: CASSSGTGSETQYF. In DNA form, the CDR3 reads TGCGCCAGCAGCTCCGGGACAGGGTCGGAGACCCAGTACTTC.

The chain uses TRBV25-1 and TRBJ1-5; D unresolved. The CDR3 spans 12 residues. Germline lookup yields CDR1 MGHDK and CDR2 SYGVNS. The V end was cut by 3 bases, the J end by 9 bases, with 9 bases between. CDR3 in amino acids: CASSDGAGPQHF. For the CDR3, the DNA is TGTGCCAGCAGTGATGGAGCGGGGCCCCAGCATTTT.

This clone was picked up one time. This chain links TRBV27 with TRBJ1-5, with a possible D match to TRBD1 (6 bases). Germline V CDR1 and CDR2: MNHEY, SMNVEV (reference sequence). Trimming left V 5 bases short and J 3 bases short, with 11 bases between. The CDR3 sequence is 14 residues long. CDR3 coding DNA: TGTGCCAGCAGTCCCAGGGGAGTCAATCAGCCCCAGCATTTT. It specifies CASSPRGVNQPQHF.

Comments on this clone: Different DNA sequences within this sample yield the same CDR3. The chain uses TRBV18 and TRBJ2-7, with D perhaps matching TRBD1 (5 bases). Trimming cost V 3 bases and J 2 bases, with 5 bases left between them. The CDR3 is 12 residues long. CDR1 KGHSH and CDR2 LQKENI come from the germline V gene. The CDR3, as DNA: TGTGCCAGCTCACCGACAGCCTACGAGCAGTACTTC. Translated: CASSPTAYEQYF. The whole variable domain, remainder taken from reference TRBV18 and TRBJ2-7, is NAGVMQNPRHLVRRRGQEARLRCSPMKGHSHVYWYRQLPEEGLKFMVYLQKENIIDESGMPKERFSAEFPKEGPSILRIQQVVRGDSAAYFCASSPTAYEQYFGPGTRLTVT.

The chain combines TRBV7-3 with TRBJ1-1, with D uncertain. Trimming removed 6 bases from V and 3 bases from J, with 11 bases in between. The germline V gene encodes CDR1 SGHTA and CDR2 FQGTGA. CDR3 length: 13 amino acids. The CDR3 nucleotides are TGTGCCAGCAGTCAAGCGGGGTACACTGAAGCTTTCTTT. Translation gives CASSQAGYTEAFF. The complete variable domain, with remaining parts taken from reference TRBV7-3 and TRBJ1-1, reads GAGVSQTPSNKVTEKGKYVELRCDPISGHTALYWYRQSLGQGPEFLIYFQGTGAADDSGLPNDRFFAVRPEGSVSTLKIQRTERGDSAVYLCASSQAGYTEAFFGQGTRLTVV.

The chain combines TRBV7-9 with TRBJ2-5, with 7 bases lining up with TRBD2. Germline V gene lookup returns CDR1 SEHNR and CDR2 FQNEAQ (reference sequence). The CDR3 length is 15 residues. After removal of 1 base from V and 5 bases from J, the junction contained 7 bases not matched to a gene. Here the CDR3 reads CASSLGCGGLETQYF. CDR3 DNA: TGTGCCAGCAGCTTAGGGTGCGGGGGTCTCGAGACCCAGTACTTC.

This clone was seen a handful of times. This rearrangement joins TRBV6-5 to TRBJ1-6; D is unclear. The germline CDR1 and CDR2 sequences are MNHEY and SVGAGI. V was clipped by 7 bases and J by 2 bases, with 12 bases between them. This CDR3 is built from 15 residues. The CDR3 sequence: CASTPQQAYNSPLHF. The DNA of the CDR3 is TGTGCCAGCACTCCCCAGCAGGCCTATAATTCACCCCTCCACTTT.

The chain carries TRBV6-1 and TRBJ2-7, with 12 bases aligning to TRBD1. Germline V CDR1 and CDR2: MNHNS, SASEGT. The CDR3 spans 14 residues. V was pared by 7 bases and J by 6 bases, with 7 bases of the junction left unmatched. Written as DNA, the CDR3 is TGTGCCAGCACGGGACAGGGGGCATTTGGCGAGCAGTACTTC. Translating it yields CASTGQGAFGEQYF.

The chain has TRBV4-1 and TRBJ2-7, with D tentatively TRBD1 (6 bases). V was trimmed by 1 base and J by 3 bases, leaving 13 bases between them. The CDR3 is 15 amino acids. Germline-derived CDR1 and CDR2 are MGHRA and YSYEKL. The chain's CDR3 is CASSQVVTGLYEQYF. DNA for the CDR3: TGCGCCAGCAGCCAAGTTGTGACAGGCCTCTACGAGCAGTACTTC.

The CDR3 nucleotides are TGTGCCAGCAGCCCTGAGATGGGCCCCGATCAGCCCCAGCATTTT. Its protein is CASSPEMGPDQPQHF. The chain combines TRBV7-2 with TRBJ1-5; D unclear. The V end was cut by 5 bases, the J end by 5 bases, with 16 bases between. The CDR3 has 15 amino acids. Germline V gene sequence: CDR1 SGHTA, CDR2 FQGNSA.

This chain joins TRBV11-3 and TRBJ2-3; D not certain. Germline CDR1 reads SGHNT; CDR2 reads YENEEA. Trimming took off 5 bases at V and 4 bases at J, with 10 bases between the two ends. The CDR3 totals 13 residues. The CDR3 loop is CASSDNQADTQYF. The CDR3 DNA follows: TGTGCCAGCAGCGACAACCAGGCAGATACGCAGTATTTT.

This chain links TRBV7-2 with TRBJ2-3; 8 bases are a match to TRBD2. Germline V lookup: CDR1 SGHTA, CDR2 FQGNSA. The ends lost 6 bases at V and 3 bases at J; junction bases unmatched: 17. This CDR3 region has 18 residues. The CDR3 protein is CASSPSRWGSGETDTQYF. The CDR3 nucleotides are TGTGCCAGCAGTCCCAGTCGGTGGGGTAGCGGGGAAACAGATACGCAGTATTTT.

This chain connects TRBV6-5 to TRBJ2-7; 8 bases match TRBD1. From germline, CDR1 is MNHEY and CDR2 SVGAGI. The CDR3 length is 15 residues. V dropped 0 bases and J dropped 4; count of bases not matched to a gene: 5. The CDR3 loop reads CASSYSQGARYEQYF. As DNA, the CDR3 is TGTGCCAGCAGTTACTCCCAGGGGGCGCGGTACGAGCAGTACTTC.

This clone was picked up a small number of times. The chain links TRBV7-2 to TRBJ2-1; possible D gene TRBD2, 6 bases. V dropped 6 bases and J dropped 8 bases, with 23 bases sitting between them. Germline loops: CDR1 SGHTA, CDR2 FQGNSA. The CDR3 runs to 16 residues. The DNA for the CDR3 is TGTGCCAGCAGGGGGCGGGGAACCATAATTAGCGATGAGCAGTTCTTC. It specifies CASRGRGTIISDEQFF.

The rearrangement joins TRBV4-1 to TRBJ1-2; D might be TRBD1 (5 bases). V was pared by 3 bases and J by 6 bases, with 17 bases between. Germline values: CDR1 MGHRA, CDR2 YSYEKL. CDR3 length: 15 residues. The CDR3, as DNA: TGCGCCAGCAGCCAGAATCCGCAGGGTATACATGGCTACACCTTC. It is translated as CASSQNPQGIHGYTF.

This sequence joins TRBV5-1 and TRBJ2-7, with D maybe TRBD1 (6 bases). The CDR3 sequence is 16 residues long. CDR1 and CDR2 from the germline V gene are SGHRS and YFSETQ. Trimming shortened V by 0 bases and J by 2 bases, and 15 bases separated the two germline ends. The CDR3 bases are TGCGCCAGCAGCTTGGCCCCGACAGGCACCCCCTACGAGCAGTACTTC. It translates to CASSLAPTGTPYEQYF.

The sample holds a few counts of this clone. J is TRBJ2-1 and V is TRBV7-2; the match to TRBD2 covers 7 bases. Germline V CDR1 and CDR2: SGHTA, FQGNSA. The V gene end was trimmed by 1 base and the J gene end by 9 bases; junction bases not matched to a gene: 18. This CDR3 spans 18 amino acids. The CDR3 DNA reads as TGTGCCAGCAGCTTAGGCGGGGGAGGGATCGTCCCCCAAAGTGAGCAGTTCTTC. It is translated as CASSLGGGGIVPQSEQFF. Variable domain in full (rest from reference TRBV7-2 and TRBJ2-1): GAGVSQSPSNKVTEKGKDVELRCDPISGHTALYWYRQSLGQGLEFLIYFQGNSAPDKSGLPSDRFSAERTGGSVSTLTIQRTQQEDSAVYLCASSLGGGGIVPQSEQFFGPGTRLTVL.

The V gene is TRBV5-1, the J gene TRBJ2-1; perhaps TRBD1 as D (5 bases). The CDR3 runs to 15 residues. V was shortened by 0 bases and J by 5 bases, with 12 bases between the two germline ends. Germline-derived CDR1 and CDR2 are SGHRS and YFSETQ. The CDR3 reads CASSLAGLWDNEQFF. The CDR3 nucleotides are TGCGCCAGCAGCTTGGCAGGGCTTTGGGACAATGAGCAGTTCTTC. Full variable domain (outside the CDR3, taken from reference TRBV5-1 and TRBJ2-1): KAGVTQTPRYLIKTRGQQVTLSCSPISGHRSVSWYQQTPGQGLQFLFEYFSETQRNKGNFPGRFSGRQFSNSRSEMNVSTLELGDSALYLCASSLAGLWDNEQFFGPGTRLTVL.

This chain uses TRBV28 with TRBJ2-2; TRBD1 might be the D (6 bases). Germline V gives CDR1 MDHEN, CDR2 SYDVKM. Deletions cut 3 bases from V and 1 base from J, with 18 bases between. This CDR3 is built from 18 residues. The chain's CDR3 is CASSFQGNFPKNTGELFF. The CDR3 DNA follows: TGTGCCAGCAGTTTCCAGGGGAATTTCCCGAAGAACACCGGGGAGCTGTTTTTT. Full variable domain (missing parts from reference TRBV28 and TRBJ2-2): DVKVTQSSRYLVKRTGEKVFLECVQDMDHENMFWYRQDPGLGLRLIYFSYDVKMKEKGDIPEGYSVSREKKERFSLILESASTNQTSMYLCASSFQGNFPKNTGELFFGEGSRLTVL.

The chain links TRBV6-5 to TRBJ2-7; tentatively, D is TRBD1 (6 bases). V was trimmed by 1 base and J by 2 bases, leaving 15 bases between them. CDR1 is MNHEY and CDR2 is SVGAGI in the germline V gene. The CDR3 totals 16 residues. CDR3 loop: CASSYYRAFTPYEQYF. Here the CDR3 DNA reads TGTGCCAGCAGTTACTACAGGGCCTTTACTCCCTACGAGCAGTACTTC.

V is TRBV7-9 and J is TRBJ1-2; unclear D gene. Trimming pared 5 bases from V and 8 bases from J, leaving 15 bases between. CDR1 SEHNR and CDR2 FQNEAQ come from the germline V gene (reference sequence). The CDR3 runs to 13 residues. CDR3 in amino acids: CASSAGPGMGYTF. In DNA form, the CDR3 reads TGTGCCAGCAGCGCCGGCCCGGGGATGGGCTACACCTTC.

Only a few counts were recorded for this clone. This sequence joins TRBV5-4 and TRBJ1-1; perhaps TRBD1 as D (5 bases). V was pared by 3 bases and J by 1 base, with 7 bases between. Germline V CDR1 and CDR2: SGHNT, YYREEE (reference sequence). This CDR3 has 13 amino acids. CDR3 in amino acids: CASSSRANTEAFF. In DNA form, the CDR3 reads TGTGCCAGCAGCTCCAGGGCGAACACTGAAGCTTTCTTT.

This clone was counted between two and nine times. The V call is TRBV28, the J call TRBJ1-2; TRBD1 is a possible D gene (6 bases). CDR3 length: 18 residues. Trimming cost V 2 bases and J 2 bases, with 21 bases left between them. The germline gives CDR1 MDHEN, CDR2 SYDVKM. The CDR3 here is CASSLGYGTPENNYGYTF. CDR3 coding DNA: TGTGCCAGCAGTTTAGGGTACGGGACACCAGAGAACAACTATGGCTACACCTTC.

The genes are TRBV5-1 and TRBJ2-5; possibly TRBD1 for D (6 bases). TRBJ2-7 explains the end of the DNA better; the J call may be wrong. Germline V gene sequence: CDR1 SGHRS, CDR2 YFSETQ. The CDR3 is 15 amino acids. CDR3 protein: CASSWEGTYPYEQYF. In DNA, the CDR3 is TGCGCCAGCAGCTGGGAAGGGACATACCCCTACGAGCAGTACTTC.

The J gene is TRBJ1-2, the V gene TRBV5-8, with D unclear. Germline CDR1 and CDR2: SGHTS and YDEGEE. V lost 0 bases to trimming and J lost 4 bases, with 16 bases between them. This CDR3 region has 16 residues. The CDR3 spells CASSLDLPEFGYGYTF. The CDR3 region has the DNA TGTGCCAGCAGCTTGGACCTCCCCGAGTTTGGCTATGGCTACACCTTC.

This CDR3 reads CASKLTGGRVTEAFF. DNA for the CDR3: TGTGCCAGCAAACTGACAGGCGGGAGGGTCACTGAAGCTTTCTTT. The rearrangement uses TRBV6-1 and TRBJ1-1, with TRBD1 as a possible D gene (6 bases). This CDR3 has 15 residues. V was pared by 7 bases and J by 4 bases, with 19 bases between. CDR1 MNHNS and CDR2 SASEGT come from the germline V gene.

This chain uses TRBV14 with TRBJ2-3; possible D gene TRBD1, 5 bases. Trimming took off 6 bases at V and 3 bases at J, with 7 bases between the two ends. CDR1 and CDR2 (germline): SGHDN, FVKESK. The CDR3 extends over 12 amino acids. CDR3: CASSYRTDTQYF. Written as DNA, the CDR3 is TGTGCCAGCAGTTACAGGACAGATACGCAGTATTTT.

This clone was observed a few times. V usage is TRBV11-1 and J usage is TRBJ1-1, with TRBD1 as a possible D gene (5 bases). Trimming took 2 bases from V and 0 from J, leaving 10 bases between them. The V gene's germline CDR1 is SGHAT and CDR2 FQDESV (reference sequence). The length of the CDR3 is 15 residues. The CDR3 coding sequence is TGTGCCAGCAGCTTAAACGCAGGGTTGAACACTGAAGCTTTCTTT. Translation: CASSLNAGLNTEAFF. Full variable domain (outside the CDR3, taken from reference TRBV11-1 and TRBJ1-1): EAEVAQSPRYKITEKSQAVAFWCDPISGHATLYWYRQILGQGPELLVQFQDESVVDDSQLPKDRFSAERLKGVDSTLKIQPAELGDSAMYLCASSLNAGLNTEAFFGQGTRLTVV.

The chain employs TRBV5-6 and TRBJ1-5, with D unresolved. V dropped 4 bases and J dropped 5 bases, with 10 bases sitting between them. Germline CDR1 and CDR2: SGHDT and YYEEEE. The CDR3 runs to 13 residues. The CDR3 protein is CASSAAVDQPQHF. Written as DNA, the CDR3 is TGTGCCAGCAGCGCGGCAGTGGATCAGCCCCAGCATTTT.